These T cell receptor beta chains were read from a single sample in a study of T cells in Graves' hyperthyroidism and ophthalmopathy. TCRdb itself ran the multiplex PCR reads through MiXCR, one entry per CDR3 protein. Found here are around 600,000 distinct CDR3 sequences, 11% to 15% of them singletons; the top ten hold over 6%. Input material: blood. Receptors were obtained from a woman under 30 with Graves' ophthalmopathy. Each CDR3 is given with its conserved first and last residue. Each record gives: J gene, V gene, clone size, D gene, CDR3 DNA, CDR3 protein. A D gene is named only where the DNA matches it firmly. A clone size is listed for some rows: how often the clone was seen (once, few, many), or a class if it is expanded.

J gene: TRBJ2-1; V gene: TRBV5-1; clone size: many; D gene: TRBD1; CDR3 DNA: TGCGCCAGCGGAATGGGACAGGGGAGGTACAATGAGCAGTTCTTC; CDR3 protein: CASGMGQGRYNEQFF
J gene: TRBJ1-4; V gene: TRBV18; clone size: many; D gene: -; CDR3 DNA: TGTGCCAGCTCACCAGGACAGATGGAAAAACTGTTTTTT; CDR3 protein: CASSPGQMEKLFF
J gene: TRBJ2-3; V gene: TRBV7-2; clone size: many; D gene: -; CDR3 DNA: TGTGCCAGCAGCCGGACTACAGCAGATACGCAGTATTTT; CDR3 protein: CASSRTTADTQYF
J gene: TRBJ1-2; V gene: TRBV28; clone size: many; D gene: TRBD1; CDR3 DNA: TGTGCCAGCAGTTTGACCAGGGGGGACTATGGCTACACCTTC; CDR3 protein: CASSLTRGDYGYTF
J gene: TRBJ2-3; V gene: TRBV7-2; clone size: many; D gene: -; CDR3 DNA: TGTGCCAGCAGCCCCCGACTGGCCTCTAGCACAGATACGCAGTATTTT; CDR3 protein: CASSPRLASSTDTQYF
J gene: TRBJ2-1; V gene: TRBV19; clone size: -; D gene: -; CDR3 DNA: TGTGCCAGTAGTATACTTTTGGACTCGGGTTCTGAGCAGTTCTTC; CDR3 protein: CASSILLDSGSEQFF
J gene: TRBJ2-7; V gene: TRBV18; clone size: many; D gene: -; CDR3 DNA: TGTGCCAGCTCACCAAACAGGGCTTCCTACGAGCAGTACTTC; CDR3 protein: CASSPNRASYEQYF
J gene: TRBJ2-5; V gene: TRBV10-3; clone size: once; D gene: TRBD2; CDR3 DNA: TGTGCCACACTAGCGGGAGGGCCCAGGGAGACCCAGTACTTC; CDR3 protein: CATLAGGPRETQYF
J gene: TRBJ2-7; V gene: TRBV7-2; clone size: -; D gene: -; CDR3 DNA: TGTGCCAGCAGCTTTTTTTACGCAGGGATTGCGACCTACGAGCAGTACTTC; CDR3 protein: CASSFFYAGIATYEQYF
J gene: TRBJ2-2; V gene: TRBV3-1; clone size: few; D gene: TRBD2; CDR3 DNA: TGTGCCAGCAGCCTTACTAGCGGGAGGGCCGCCGGGGAGCTGTTTTTT; CDR3 protein: CASSLTSGRAAGELFF
J gene: TRBJ1-2; V gene: TRBV11-2; clone size: many; D gene: -; CDR3 DNA: TGTGCCAGCAGCTTAGCCCCGACAGACCTCTATGGCTACACCTTC; CDR3 protein: CASSLAPTDLYGYTF
J gene: TRBJ2-7; V gene: TRBV19; clone size: -; D gene: TRBD2; CDR3 DNA: TGTGCCAGTAGTGCCATAAGGACTAGCGGGACACCTCTTCTCTACGAGCAGTACTTC; CDR3 protein: CASSAIRTSGTPLLYEQYF
J gene: TRBJ1-1; V gene: TRBV12-3/TRBV12-4; clone size: -; D gene: -; CDR3 DNA: TGTGCCAGCAGCGATCCGGTGAACACTGAAGCTTTCTTT; CDR3 protein: CASSDPVNTEAFF
J gene: TRBJ1-1; V gene: TRBV13; clone size: many; D gene: -; CDR3 DNA: TGTGCCAGCAGCTTAGGAAAGGGGGAAACTGAAGCTTTCTTT; CDR3 protein: CASSLGKGETEAFF
J gene: TRBJ2-7; V gene: TRBV2; clone size: many; D gene: -; CDR3 DNA: TGTGCCAGCAGTGAAAAAGGGCCCTCCTACGAGCAGTACTTC; CDR3 protein: CASSEKGPSYEQYF
J gene: TRBJ1-3; V gene: TRBV19; clone size: few; D gene: TRBD1; CDR3 DNA: TGTGCCGCAGCCGGGACAGAAGGAAACACCATATATTTT; CDR3 protein: CAAAGTEGNTIYF
J gene: TRBJ1-2; V gene: TRBV3-1; clone size: many; D gene: TRBD1; CDR3 DNA: TGTGCCAGCAGCAGTACCGGGACAGCTTATGGCTACACCTTC; CDR3 protein: CASSSTGTAYGYTF
J gene: TRBJ2-7; V gene: TRBV7-2; clone size: many; D gene: -; CDR3 DNA: TGTGCCAGCAGCTCTCCTGGTATTGTCTCCTACGAGCAGTACTTC; CDR3 protein: CASSSPGIVSYEQYF
J gene: TRBJ1-6; V gene: TRBV6-5; clone size: many; D gene: TRBD1; CDR3 DNA: TGTGCCAGCAGTTACGGGACAGGGGGCTTGAATTCACCCCTCCACTTT; CDR3 protein: CASSYGTGGLNSPLHF
J gene: TRBJ2-2; V gene: TRBV4-1; clone size: few; D gene: -; CDR3 DNA: TGCGCCAGCAGCCAGCACACCGGGGAGCTGTTTTTT; CDR3 protein: CASSQHTGELFF
J gene: TRBJ2-1; V gene: TRBV12-3/TRBV12-4; clone size: many; D gene: TRBD2; CDR3 DNA: TGTGCCAGCAGCCGGGAGACTAGCAGCCGCTCCTACAATGAGCAGTTCTTC; CDR3 protein: CASSRETSSRSYNEQFF
J gene: TRBJ2-3; V gene: TRBV4-2; clone size: -; D gene: TRBD2; CDR3 DNA: TGTGCCAGCAGCCAAGATCCCTCTAGCGGGGGGAGCACAGATACGCAGTATTTT; CDR3 protein: CASSQDPSSGGSTDTQYF
J gene: TRBJ1-1; V gene: TRBV28; clone size: many; D gene: -; CDR3 DNA: TGTGCCAGCAGCGGAACCGGGACAAGGAACACTGAAGCTTTCTTT; CDR3 protein: CASSGTGTRNTEAFF
J gene: TRBJ1-1; V gene: TRBV13; clone size: few; D gene: TRBD1; CDR3 DNA: TGTGCCAGCAGCCGGACAGGGTTCAGGTCCACTGAAGCTTTCTTT; CDR3 protein: CASSRTGFRSTEAFF
J gene: TRBJ2-1; V gene: TRBV7-3; clone size: many; D gene: TRBD2; CDR3 DNA: TGTGCCAGTCAAGCGGGGAGCTCCTACAATGAGCAGTTCTTC; CDR3 protein: CASQAGSSYNEQFF
J gene: TRBJ1-1; V gene: TRBV30; clone size: many; D gene: -; CDR3 DNA: TGTGCCTGGAGCCCCCCGAGAGGGAACACTGAAGCTTTCTTT; CDR3 protein: CAWSPPRGNTEAFF
J gene: TRBJ2-7; V gene: TRBV14; clone size: -; D gene: TRBD2; CDR3 DNA: TGTGCCAGCAGCCAAGGATATGGGAGGGTGGACGAGCAGTACTTC; CDR3 protein: CASSQGYGRVDEQYF
J gene: TRBJ2-7; V gene: TRBV12-3/TRBV12-4; clone size: many; D gene: TRBD2; CDR3 DNA: TGTGCCAGCAGTTTAGCGTTTGGGGGACTAGCGGCCTACGAGCAGTACTTC; CDR3 protein: CASSLAFGGLAAYEQYF
J gene: TRBJ2-7; V gene: TRBV6-1; clone size: few; D gene: -; CDR3 DNA: TGTGCCAGCCTTCCTCACCCCCCTTACGAGCAGTACTTC; CDR3 protein: CASLPHPPYEQYF
J gene: TRBJ1-1; V gene: TRBV7-8; clone size: many; D gene: -; CDR3 DNA: TGTGCCAGCAGCTTTCGACGGGGCAATTGGGGTGAAGCTTTCTTT; CDR3 protein: CASSFRRGNWGEAFF
J gene: TRBJ2-1; V gene: TRBV20-1; clone size: many; D gene: -; CDR3 DNA: TGCAGTGCCATCCGCGGGTTTGAGGGGAATGAGCAGTTCTTC; CDR3 protein: CSAIRGFEGNEQFF
J gene: TRBJ1-2; V gene: TRBV12-3/TRBV12-4; clone size: many; D gene: -; CDR3 DNA: TGTGCCAGCGGGGACCCAGGCGGCTACACCTTC; CDR3 protein: CASGDPGGYTF
J gene: TRBJ2-1; V gene: TRBV2; clone size: -; D gene: TRBD2; CDR3 DNA: TGTGCCAGCAGCCGGACTGGACTAGCGGGCTCCTACAATGAGCAGTTCTTC; CDR3 protein: CASSRTGLAGSYNEQFF
J gene: TRBJ2-1; V gene: TRBV20-1; clone size: -; D gene: -; CDR3 DNA: TGCAGTGCTAGGGGGGGGCGTCGGGGCTACAATGAGCAGTTCTTC; CDR3 protein: CSARGGRRGYNEQFF
J gene: TRBJ2-7; V gene: TRBV30; clone size: few; D gene: TRBD1; CDR3 DNA: TGTGCCTGGAGTTTGGGACAGCTAGGCGGCTACGAGCAGTACTTC; CDR3 protein: CAWSLGQLGGYEQYF
J gene: TRBJ2-2; V gene: TRBV4-3; clone size: -; D gene: TRBD2; CDR3 DNA: TGCGCCAGCAGCCAAAGAGTACCGGGACTAGCGGGAGGTGGGGAGCTGTTTTTT; CDR3 protein: CASSQRVPGLAGGGELFF